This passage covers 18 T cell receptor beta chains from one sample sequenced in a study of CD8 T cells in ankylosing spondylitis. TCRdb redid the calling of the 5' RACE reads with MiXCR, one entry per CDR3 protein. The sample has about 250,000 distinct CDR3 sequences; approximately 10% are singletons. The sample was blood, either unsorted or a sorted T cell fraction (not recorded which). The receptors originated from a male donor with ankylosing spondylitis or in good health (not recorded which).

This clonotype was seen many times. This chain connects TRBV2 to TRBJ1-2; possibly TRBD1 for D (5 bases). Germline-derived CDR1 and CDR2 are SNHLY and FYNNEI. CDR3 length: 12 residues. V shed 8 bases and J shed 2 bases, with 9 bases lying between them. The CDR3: CASSDRNYGYTF. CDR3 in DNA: TGTGCCAGCTCCGACAGAAACTATGGCTACACCTTC.

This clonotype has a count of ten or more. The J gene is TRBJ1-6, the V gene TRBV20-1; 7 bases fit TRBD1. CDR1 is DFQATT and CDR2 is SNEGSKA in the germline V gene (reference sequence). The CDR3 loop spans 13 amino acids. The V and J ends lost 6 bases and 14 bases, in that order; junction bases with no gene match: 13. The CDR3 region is CSAKDRLLLSLHF. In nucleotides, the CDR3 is TGCAGTGCCAAGGACAGGTTACTGCTTTCCCTCCACTTT.

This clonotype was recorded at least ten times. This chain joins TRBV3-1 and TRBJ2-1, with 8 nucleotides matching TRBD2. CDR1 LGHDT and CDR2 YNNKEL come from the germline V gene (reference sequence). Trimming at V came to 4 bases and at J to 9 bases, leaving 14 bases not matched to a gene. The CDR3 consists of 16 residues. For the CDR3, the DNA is TGTGCCAGCAGCCGACGACCGGGACTAGATACGAGTGAGCAGTTCTTC. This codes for CASSRRPGLDTSEQFF.

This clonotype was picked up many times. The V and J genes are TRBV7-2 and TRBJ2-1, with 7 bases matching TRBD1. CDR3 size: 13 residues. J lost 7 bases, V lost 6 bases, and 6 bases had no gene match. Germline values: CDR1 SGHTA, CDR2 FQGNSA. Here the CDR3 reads CASSGPGGNEQFF. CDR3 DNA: TGTGCCAGCAGTGGTCCAGGGGGAAATGAGCAGTTCTTC.

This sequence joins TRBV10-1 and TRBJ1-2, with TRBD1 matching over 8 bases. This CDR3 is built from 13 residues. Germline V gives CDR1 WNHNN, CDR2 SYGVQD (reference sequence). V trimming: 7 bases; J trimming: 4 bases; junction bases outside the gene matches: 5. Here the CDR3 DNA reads TGCGCCAGCATTAGGACAGGGCGCTATGGCTACACCTTC. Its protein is CASIRTGRYGYTF.

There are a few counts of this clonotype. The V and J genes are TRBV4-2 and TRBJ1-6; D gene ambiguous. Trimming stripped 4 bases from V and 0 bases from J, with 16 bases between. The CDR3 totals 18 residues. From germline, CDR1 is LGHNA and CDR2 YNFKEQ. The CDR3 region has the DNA TGTGCCAGCAGCCCTGGACTGCCTCCGAGCTCCTATAATTCACCCCTCCACTTT. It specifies CASSPGLPPSSYNSPLHF.

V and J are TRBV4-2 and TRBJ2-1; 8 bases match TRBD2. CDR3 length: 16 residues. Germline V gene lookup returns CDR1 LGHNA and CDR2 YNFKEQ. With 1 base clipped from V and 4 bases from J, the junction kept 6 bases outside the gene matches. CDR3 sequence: CASSQGSGRVYNEQFF. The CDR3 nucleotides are TGTGCCAGCAGCCAAGGGTCCGGGAGGGTGTACAATGAGCAGTTCTTC.

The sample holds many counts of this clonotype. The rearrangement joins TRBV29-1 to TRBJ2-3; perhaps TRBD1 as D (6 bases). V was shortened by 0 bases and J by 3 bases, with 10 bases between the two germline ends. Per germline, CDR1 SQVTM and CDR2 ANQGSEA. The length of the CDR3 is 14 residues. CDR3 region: CSVEDRGETDTQYF. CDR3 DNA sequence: TGCAGCGTTGAAGACAGGGGCGAAACAGATACGCAGTATTTT.

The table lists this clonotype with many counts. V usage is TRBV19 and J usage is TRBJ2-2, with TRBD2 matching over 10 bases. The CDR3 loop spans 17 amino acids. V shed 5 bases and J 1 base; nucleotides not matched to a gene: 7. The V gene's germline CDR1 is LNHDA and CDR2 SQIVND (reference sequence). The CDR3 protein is CASSAPGLAWNTGELFF. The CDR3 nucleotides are TGTGCCAGTAGTGCACCGGGACTAGCGTGGAACACCGGGGAGCTGTTTTTT.

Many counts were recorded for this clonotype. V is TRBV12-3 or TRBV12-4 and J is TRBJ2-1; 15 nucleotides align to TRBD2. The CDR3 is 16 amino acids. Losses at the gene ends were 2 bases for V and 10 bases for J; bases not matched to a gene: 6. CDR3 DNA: TGTGCCAGCAGTTTACCAGGACTAGCGGGGGGGAAGGAGCAGTTCTTC. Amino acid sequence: CASSLPGLAGGKEQFF.

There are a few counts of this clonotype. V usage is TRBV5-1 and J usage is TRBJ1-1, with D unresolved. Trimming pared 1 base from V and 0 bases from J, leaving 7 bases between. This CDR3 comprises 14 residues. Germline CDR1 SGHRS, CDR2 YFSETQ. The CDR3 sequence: CASSLLFMNTEAFF. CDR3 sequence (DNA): TGCGCCAGCAGCTTGCTGTTCATGAACACTGAAGCTTTCTTT.

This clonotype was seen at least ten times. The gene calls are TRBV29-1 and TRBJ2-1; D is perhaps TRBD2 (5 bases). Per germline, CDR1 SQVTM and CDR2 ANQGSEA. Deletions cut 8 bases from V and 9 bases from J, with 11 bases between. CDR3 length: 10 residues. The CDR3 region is CSSVAGEQFF. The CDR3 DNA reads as TGCAGCTCTGTGGCGGGTGAGCAGTTCTTC.

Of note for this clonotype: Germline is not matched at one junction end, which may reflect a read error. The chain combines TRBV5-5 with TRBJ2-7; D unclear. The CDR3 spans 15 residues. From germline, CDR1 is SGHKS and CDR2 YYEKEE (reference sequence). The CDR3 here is CVSSLQPSLGYEQYF. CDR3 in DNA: TGTGTCAGCAGCTTGCAGCCCTCCTTGGGCTACGAGCAGTACTTC.

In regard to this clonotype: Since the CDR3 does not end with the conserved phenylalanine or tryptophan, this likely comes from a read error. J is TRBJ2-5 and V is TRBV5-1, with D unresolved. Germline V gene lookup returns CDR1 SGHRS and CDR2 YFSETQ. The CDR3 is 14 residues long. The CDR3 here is CASRPATAQETQYI. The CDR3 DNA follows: TGTGCCAGCAGACCGGCAACGGCCCAAGAGACCCAGTACATC.

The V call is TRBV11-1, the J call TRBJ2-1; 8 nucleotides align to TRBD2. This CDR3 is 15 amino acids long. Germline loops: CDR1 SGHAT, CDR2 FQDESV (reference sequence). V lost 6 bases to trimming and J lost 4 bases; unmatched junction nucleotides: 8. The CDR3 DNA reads TGTGCCAGCAGTGTTTGGACTAGCCTTTACAATGAGCAGTTCTTC. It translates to CASSVWTSLYNEQFF. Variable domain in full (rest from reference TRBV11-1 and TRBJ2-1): EAEVAQSPRYKITEKSQAVAFWCDPISGHATLYWYRQILGQGPELLVQFQDESVVDDSQLPKDRFSAERLKGVDSTLKIQPAELGDSAMYLCASSVWTSLYNEQFFGPGTRLTVL.

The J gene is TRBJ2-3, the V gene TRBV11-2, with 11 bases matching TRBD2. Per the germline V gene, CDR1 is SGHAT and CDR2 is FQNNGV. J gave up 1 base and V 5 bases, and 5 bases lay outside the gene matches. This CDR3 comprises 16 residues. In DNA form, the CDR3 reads TGTGCCAGCAGCCTCCAGACTAGCGGGGGCACAGATACGCAGTATTTT. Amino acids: CASSLQTSGGTDTQYF.

CDR3 bases: TGTGCCAGCAACGGAGGCTCGGGGGGACTACACTACAATGAGCAGTTCTTC. This translates into CASNGGSGGLHYNEQFF. The V gene is TRBV7-2, the J gene TRBJ2-1; TRBD2 matches at 7 bases. The CDR3 sequence is 17 residues long. Germline V gene lookup returns CDR1 SGHTA and CDR2 FQGNSA. The V gene end was trimmed by 7 bases and the J gene end by 3 bases; junction bases not matched to a gene: 15.

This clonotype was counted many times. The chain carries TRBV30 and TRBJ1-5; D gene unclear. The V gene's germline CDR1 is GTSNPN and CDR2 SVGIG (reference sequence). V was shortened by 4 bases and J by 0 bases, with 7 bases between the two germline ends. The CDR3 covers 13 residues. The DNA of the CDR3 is TGTGCCTGGAACGGAAATAGCAATCAGCCCCAGCATTTT. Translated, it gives CAWNGNSNQPQHF.